Listed below are T cell receptor beta chains from one sample, sequenced in a study of blood T cell repertoires in COVID-19. TCRdb keeps only in-frame clones here, not all; method: immunoSEQ multiplex PCR. This table has some 300,000 clones, roughly 80% appearing once. Sequencing used peripheral blood. The receptors derive from a woman between 50 and 59 years old with active or convalescent COVID-19. The CDR3 runs from the conserved cysteine through the conserved F or W. D genes are given only for firm matches. A row's size may be missing; if present it is once, few, many or a size class.

d_call	clone_size	v_call	j_call	cdr3_aa	cdr3_nt
TRBD2	.	TRBV3-1/TRBV3-2	TRBJ2-1	CASSQDTASGIYEQFF	TGTGCCAGCAGCCAAGATACGGCTAGCGGGATATATGAGCAGTTCTTC
.	.	TRBV18	TRBJ1-2	CASSTRTGGSYGYTF	TGTGCCAGCTCCACCAGAACAGGCGGATCCTATGGCTACACCTTC
TRBD2	.	TRBV5-1	TRBJ2-7	CASSFPGGWQYF	TGCGCCAGCAGCTTCCCGGGAGGTTGGCAGTACTTC
.	.	TRBV5-1	TRBJ2-7	CASSPQGGAGIYEQYF	TGCGCCAGCAGCCCACAGGGTGGAGCTGGAATTTACGAGCAGTACTTC
.	.	TRBV7-9	TRBJ2-3	CASSLDRSSDTQYF	TGTGCCAGCAGCTTAGATAGGAGTTCAGATACGCAGTATTTT
.	few	TRBV3-1/TRBV3-2	TRBJ2-7	CASSPQPVGGYEQYF	TGTGCCAGCAGCCCCCAGCCAGTGGGAGGATACGAGCAGTACTTC
.	.	TRBV28	TRBJ1-2	CASSLVRPTSNYGYTF	TGTGCCAGCAGTTTAGTGAGGCCCACCTCGAACTATGGCTACACCTTC
.	.	TRBV5-4	TRBJ1-2	CASSGSAKGGYGYTF	TGTGCCAGCAGCGGATCGGCGAAGGGAGGCTATGGCTACACCTTC
TRBD2	.	TRBV19	TRBJ2-4	CASSIVGSGRAVAAKNIQYF	TGTGCCAGTAGTATCGTGGGCAGCGGGAGGGCCGTTGCGGCCAAAAACATTCAGTACTTC
.	few	TRBV30	TRBJ1-3	CAWSVNLGQAPGNTIYF	TGTGCCTGGAGCGTTAACCTGGGGCAGGCTCCTGGAAACACCATATATTTT
TRBD2	.	TRBV25-1	TRBJ2-7	CASSDPAGLDYEQYF	TGTGCCAGCAGTGACCCAGCGGGACTAGACTACGAGCAGTACTTC
.	.	TRBV6-2/TRBV6-3	TRBJ1-6	CASSYIRVPNSPLHF	TGTGCCAGCAGTTACATTCGGGTTCCTAATTCACCCCTCCACTTT
TRBD2	.	TRBV5-4	TRBJ2-1	CASSFKTSGVYNEQFF	TGTGCCAGCAGCTTTAAGACTAGCGGGGTTTACAATGAGCAGTTCTTC